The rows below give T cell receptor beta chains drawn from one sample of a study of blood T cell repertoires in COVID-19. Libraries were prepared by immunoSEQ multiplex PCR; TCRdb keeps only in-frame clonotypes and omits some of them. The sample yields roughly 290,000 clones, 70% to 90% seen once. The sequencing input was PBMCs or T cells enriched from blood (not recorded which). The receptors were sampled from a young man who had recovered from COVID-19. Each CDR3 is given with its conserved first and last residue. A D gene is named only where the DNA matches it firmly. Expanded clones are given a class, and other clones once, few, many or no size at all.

CDR3aa: CASSLGQGNYGYTF
CDR3nt: TGTGCCAGCAGCTTGGGACAGGGGAACTATGGCTACACCTTC
len: 14
abundance: few
v_gene: TRBV5-8
d_gene: TRBD1
j_gene: TRBJ1-2

CDR3aa: CAISSQGANTGELFF
CDR3nt: TGTGCCATCAGTTCACAGGGGGCGAACACCGGGGAGCTGTTTTTT
len: 15
abundance: -
v_gene: TRBV10-3
d_gene: TRBD1
j_gene: TRBJ2-2

CDR3aa: CASSPLEKYTEAFF
CDR3nt: TGTGCCAGCAGCCCCCTCGAGAAGTACACTGAAGCTTTCTTT
len: 14
abundance: -
v_gene: TRBV7-9
d_gene: -
j_gene: TRBJ1-1

CDR3aa: CASRQGAEYF
CDR3nt: TGTGCCAGCAGACAGGGGGCGGAGTACTTC
len: 10
abundance: -
v_gene: TRBV6-5
d_gene: TRBD1
j_gene: TRBJ2-4

CDR3aa: CASSPRLGLTYEQYF
CDR3nt: TGTGCCAGCAGCCCGAGATTGGGGCTCACCTACGAGCAGTACTTC
len: 15
abundance: once
v_gene: TRBV11-1
d_gene: -
j_gene: TRBJ2-7

CDR3aa: CASSSQWGYTF
CDR3nt: TGTGCCAGCAGCTCCCAGTGGGGCTACACCTTC
len: 11
abundance: -
v_gene: TRBV7-9
d_gene: -
j_gene: TRBJ1-2

CDR3aa: CASSKYSRLGSNYGYTF
CDR3nt: TGTGCCAGCAGCAAATATTCGCGCCTGGGGAGTAACTATGGCTACACCTTC
len: 17
abundance: few
v_gene: TRBV5-5
d_gene: -
j_gene: TRBJ1-2

CDR3aa: CASSVAPYSGGAGGGELFF
CDR3nt: TGTGCCAGCAGCGTAGCCCCCTATAGCGGGGGGGCCGGCGGCGGGGAGCTGTTTTTT
len: 19
abundance: -
v_gene: TRBV9
d_gene: TRBD2
j_gene: TRBJ2-2

CDR3aa: CAISEGVSYEQYF
CDR3nt: TGTGCCATCAGTGAGGGAGTTTCCTACGAGCAGTACTTC
len: 13
abundance: few
v_gene: TRBV10-3
d_gene: -
j_gene: TRBJ2-7

CDR3aa: CASSEYEASEAFF
CDR3nt: TGTGCCAGCAGCGAGTACGAGGCGTCTGAAGCTTTCTTT
len: 13
abundance: -
v_gene: TRBV9
d_gene: -
j_gene: TRBJ1-1

CDR3aa: CASSLSAGGWNEQFF
CDR3nt: TGTGCCAGCAGTTTATCTGCAGGGGGGTGGAATGAGCAGTTCTTC
len: 15
abundance: once
v_gene: TRBV27
d_gene: -
j_gene: TRBJ2-1

CDR3aa: CANNLGGQSLYEQYF
CDR3nt: TGTGCCAACAACCTAGGGGGACAGAGCCTCTACGAGCAGTACTTC
len: 15
abundance: -
v_gene: TRBV6-6
d_gene: TRBD1
j_gene: TRBJ2-7

CDR3aa: CASSLDRAENSPLHF
CDR3nt: TGTGCCAGCAGCTTGGACAGGGCTGAGAATTCACCCCTCCACTTT
len: 15
abundance: -
v_gene: TRBV7-6
d_gene: TRBD1
j_gene: TRBJ1-6

CDR3aa: CATGRRATGELFF
CDR3nt: TGTGCCACAGGGCGCAGGGCCACCGGGGAGCTGTTTTTT
len: 13
abundance: -
v_gene: TRBV3-1/TRBV3-2
d_gene: -
j_gene: TRBJ2-2

CDR3aa: CASSVDGTGEYNEQFF
CDR3nt: TGTGCCAGCAGCGTAGATGGGACAGGAGAATACAATGAGCAGTTCTTC
len: 16
abundance: -
v_gene: TRBV9
d_gene: TRBD1
j_gene: TRBJ2-1

CDR3aa: CASSSTGDYGYTF
CDR3nt: TGCGCCAGCAGCTCAACGGGAGACTATGGCTACACCTTC
len: 13
abundance: -
v_gene: TRBV5-1
d_gene: -
j_gene: TRBJ1-2

CDR3aa: CASSEAATGNYGYTF
CDR3nt: TGTGCCAGCAGTGAAGCGGCTACAGGGAACTATGGCTACACCTTC
len: 15
abundance: -
v_gene: TRBV6-1
d_gene: -
j_gene: TRBJ1-2

CDR3aa: CASSLVTGNEKLFF
CDR3nt: TGTGCCAGCAGCTTGGTAACGGGTAATGAAAAACTGTTTTTT
len: 14
abundance: -
v_gene: TRBV5-6
d_gene: -
j_gene: TRBJ1-4

CDR3aa: CASSGKQGVDTQYF
CDR3nt: TGTGCCAGCAGCGGTAAACAGGGAGTAGATACGCAGTATTTT
len: 14
abundance: -
v_gene: TRBV7-9
d_gene: -
j_gene: TRBJ2-3

CDR3aa: CASRQHRGGHGGYTF
CDR3nt: TGTGCCAGCAGGCAACATAGGGGGGGTCACGGCGGCTACACCTTC
len: 15
abundance: -
v_gene: TRBV14
d_gene: -
j_gene: TRBJ1-2

CDR3aa: CASSTLRVDSKNIQYF
CDR3nt: TGTGCCAGCAGTACCCTCAGGGTAGACTCCAAAAACATTCAGTACTTC
len: 16
abundance: -
v_gene: TRBV27
d_gene: -
j_gene: TRBJ2-4